These T cell receptor beta chains were read from a single sample in a study of cytotoxic CD8 clonotypes in ibrutinib-treated CLL. Using immunoSEQ multiplex PCR, the repertoire was profiled, and TCRdb retains in-frame clones only, with some absent. Altogether tens of thousands of clones are present, just over 90% being singletons, with the ten largest covering 2.5% to 3.5%. Sequenced here: PBMCs, sampled after 12 months of ibrutinib treatment. These receptors were obtained from a human donor with chronic lymphocytic leukemia. CDR3s include the opening cysteine and the closing phenylalanine or tryptophan. Each record gives: D gene, clone size, V gene, J gene, CDR3 protein, CDR3 DNA. A D gene is named only where the DNA matches it firmly. Not all rows give a size; the values are once, few, many and, for expanded clones, a class.

TRBD1,NA,TRBV6-5,TRBJ1-2,CASARADRAYGYTF,TGTGCCAGCGCGCGTGCTGACAGGGCCTATGGCTACACCTTC
TRBD1,NA,TRBV30,TRBJ1-6,CAWSEGQNFNSPLHF,TGTGCCTGGAGCGAGGGACAGAACTTTAATTCACCCCTCCACTTT
NA,NA,TRBV19,TRBJ2-7,CASTSTAYEQYF,TGTGCCAGTACCTCGACAGCCTACGAGCAGTACTTC
NA,once,TRBV12-5,TRBJ2-7,CASGLPGGGSYEQYF,TGTGCTAGTGGTTTACCCGGGGGCGGGAGCTACGAGCAGTACTTC
NA,NA,TRBV30,TRBJ1-1,CAWSPRVLTEAFF,TGTGCCTGGAGTCCGAGGGTCCTCACTGAAGCTTTCTTT
TRBD1,NA,TRBV5-1,TRBJ2-7,CASSLGVRGPTDEQYF,TGCGCCAGCAGCTTGGGAGTCAGGGGGCCGACGGACGAGCAGTACTTC
NA,NA,TRBV27,TRBJ1-1,CASSFLQENTEAFF,TGTGCCAGCAGTTTCTTACAAGAGAACACTGAAGCTTTCTTT
NA,NA,TRBV19,TRBJ1-1,CASSIPGASTEAFF,TGTGCCAGTAGTATTCCGGGGGCGAGCACTGAAGCTTTCTTT
TRBD2,NA,TRBV2,TRBJ2-3,CASSEALLGREVVDTQYF,TGTGCCAGCAGTGAAGCGCTTCTAGGGCGGGAGGTGGTAGATACGCAGTATTTT
TRBD1,NA,TRBV5-6,TRBJ2-7,CASRNDRGHYEQYF,TGTGCCAGCAGAAATGACAGGGGGCACTACGAGCAGTACTTC
TRBD2,NA,TRBV29-1,TRBJ2-7,CSGRTSGSPDSYEQYF,TGCAGCGGGCGGACTAGCGGGAGTCCGGACTCCTACGAGCAGTACTTC
NA,NA,TRBV20-1,TRBJ2-5,CSARIKETQYF,TGCAGTGCTAGAATTAAAGAGACCCAGTACTTC
NA,once,TRBV27,TRBJ2-7,CASSPFSSYEQYF,TGTGCCAGCAGTCCCTTTAGCTCCTACGAGCAGTACTTC
NA,NA,TRBV11-1,TRBJ1-5,CASQEGNQPQHF,TGTGCCAGCCAGGAGGGCAATCAGCCCCAGCATTTT
NA,NA,TRBV6-6,TRBJ1-2,CASSSDWSNYGYTF,TGTGCCAGCAGTTCTGACTGGTCTAACTATGGCTACACCTTC
TRBD1,NA,TRBV6-6,TRBJ2-7,CASSYPTGGDEQYF,TGTGCCAGCAGTTACCCGACAGGGGGCGACGAGCAGTACTTC
TRBD2,NA,TRBV27,TRBJ2-7,CASRKPGLTSYEQYF,TGTGCCAGCCGAAAACCGGGACTAACCTCCTACGAGCAGTACTTC
TRBD2,NA,TRBV25-1,TRBJ2-3,CASSMTAGGADTQYF,TGTGCCAGCAGTATGACAGCGGGAGGCGCAGATACGCAGTATTTT
NA,NA,TRBV28,TRBJ2-5,CASSGGYRAAGETQYF,TGTGCCAGCAGTGGGGGGTACCGGGCAGCGGGAGAGACCCAGTACTTC
NA,NA,TRBV5-4,TRBJ2-1,CASSLGYTNEQFF,TGTGCCAGCAGCTTGGGTTACACAAATGAGCAGTTCTTC
NA,NA,TRBV30,TRBJ1-5,CAWSGQQHQPQHF,TGTGCCTGGAGCGGACAGCAACATCAGCCCCAGCATTTT
NA,few,TRBV30,TRBJ2-7,CAWSPLSPPYEQYF,TGTGCCTGGAGTCCTTTAAGTCCTCCCTACGAGCAGTACTTC
NA,NA,TRBV28,TRBJ1-1,CASSLSPGTTNTEAFF,TGTGCCAGCAGTCTGTCCCCCGGGACAACGAACACTGAAGCTTTCTTT
TRBD1,NA,TRBV10-2,TRBJ2-7,CASSRPGTGSYEQYF,TGCGCCAGCAGTCGTCCCGGGACAGGGAGCTACGAGCAGTACTTC
NA,NA,TRBV28,TRBJ1-2,CASSFSYFGGNYGYTF,TGTGCCAGCAGTTTTTCATATTTCGGGGGGAACTATGGCTACACCTTC
NA,NA,TRBV28,TRBJ1-1,CASSLTNYGGAEAFF,TGTGCCAGCAGTCTCACAAATTATGGGGGGGCTGAAGCTTTCTTT
NA,once,TRBV19,TRBJ2-6,CASSTHDRAGANVLTF,TGTGCCAGTAGTACCCACGACCGGGCTGGGGCCAACGTCCTGACTTTC
NA,NA,TRBV28,TRBJ1-5,CASSWSLGNQPQHF,TGTGCCAGCAGTTGGTCCCTGGGCAATCAGCCCCAGCATTTT
TRBD2,NA,TRBV13,TRBJ2-5,CASSLGLGLKTQYF,TGTGCCAGCAGCTTAGGCCTGGGACTAAAGACCCAGTACTTC
NA,once,TRBV19,TRBJ1-4,CASSIWGAMDEKLFF,TGTGCCAGTAGTATTTGGGGGGCGATGGATGAAAAACTGTTTTTT
NA,NA,TRBV7-3,TRBJ2-5,CASSLTGSGALQETQYF,TGTGCCAGCAGCTTAACGGGGAGCGGAGCGCTCCAAGAGACCCAGTACTTC
NA,NA,TRBV11-2,TRBJ1-1,CASRYLQGNTEAFF,TGTGCCAGCAGATATCTACAGGGGAACACTGAAGCTTTCTTT
NA,NA,TRBV6-5,TRBJ1-2,CASSYSAGPYGYTF,TGTGCCAGCAGTTACTCGGCGGGTCCCTATGGCTACACCTTC
TRBD2,NA,TRBV7-2,TRBJ2-7,CASSLKAGGSHEQYF,TGTGCCAGCAGCTTAAAAGCGGGAGGGTCCCACGAGCAGTACTTC
NA,NA,TRBV11-1,TRBJ1-4,CASSEYGEKLFF,TGTGCCAGCAGCGAATACGGGGAGAAACTGTTTTTT
NA,NA,TRBV27,TRBJ2-4,CASSFGGIENIQYF,TGTGCCAGCAGTTTTGGAGGGATTGAAAACATTCAGTACTTC